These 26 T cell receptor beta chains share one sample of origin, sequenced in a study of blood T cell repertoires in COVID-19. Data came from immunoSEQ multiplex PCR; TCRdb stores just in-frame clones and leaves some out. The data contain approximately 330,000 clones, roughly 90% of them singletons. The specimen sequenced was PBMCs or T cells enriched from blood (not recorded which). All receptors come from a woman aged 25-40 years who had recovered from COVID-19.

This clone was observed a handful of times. The CDR3 sequence is CASSSQSSGNTIYF. CDR3 sequence (DNA): TGCGCCAGCAGCTCACAGTCCTCTGGAAACACCATATATTTT. The chain has TRBV5-1 and TRBJ1-3; D is undetermined. The CDR3 runs 14 residues. V dropped 3 bases and J dropped 0 bases, with 7 bases sitting between them. Germline loops: CDR1 SGHRS, CDR2 YFSETQ.

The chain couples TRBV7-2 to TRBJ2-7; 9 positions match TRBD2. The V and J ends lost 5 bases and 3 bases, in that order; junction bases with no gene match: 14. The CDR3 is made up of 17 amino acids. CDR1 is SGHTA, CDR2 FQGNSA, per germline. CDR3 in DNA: TGTGCCAGCAGCCTCGCTCGAGCGGGAGGTCCCCTCTACGAGCAGTACTTC. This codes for CASSLARAGGPLYEQYF.

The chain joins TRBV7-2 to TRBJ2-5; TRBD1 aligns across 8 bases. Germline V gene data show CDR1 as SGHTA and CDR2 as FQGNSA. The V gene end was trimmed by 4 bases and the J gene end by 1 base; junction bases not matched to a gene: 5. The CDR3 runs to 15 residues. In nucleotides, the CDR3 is TGTGCCAGCAGCTCAGACAGGGGAATCCAAGAGACCCAGTACTTC. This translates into CASSSDRGIQETQYF. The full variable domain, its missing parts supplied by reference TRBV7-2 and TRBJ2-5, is GAGVSQSPSNKVTEKGKDVELRCDPISGHTALYWYRQSLGQGLEFLIYFQGNSAPDKSGLPSDRFSAERTGGSVSTLTIQRTQQEDSAVYLCASSSDRGIQETQYFGPGTRLLVL.

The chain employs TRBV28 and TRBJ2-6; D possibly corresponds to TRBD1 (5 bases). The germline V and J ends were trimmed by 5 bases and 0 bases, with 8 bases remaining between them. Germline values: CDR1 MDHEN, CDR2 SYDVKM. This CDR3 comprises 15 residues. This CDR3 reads CASSLDSSGANVLTF. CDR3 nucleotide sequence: TGTGCCAGCAGTCTAGACAGCTCTGGGGCCAACGTCCTGACTTTC.

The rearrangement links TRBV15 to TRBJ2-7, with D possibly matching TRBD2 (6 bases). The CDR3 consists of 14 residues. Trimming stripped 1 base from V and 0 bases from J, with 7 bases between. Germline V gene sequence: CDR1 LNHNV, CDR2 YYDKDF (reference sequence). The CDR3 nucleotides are TGTGCCACCAGCAGAGGGGGGGTCTCCTACGAGCAGTACTTC. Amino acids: CATSRGGVSYEQYF.

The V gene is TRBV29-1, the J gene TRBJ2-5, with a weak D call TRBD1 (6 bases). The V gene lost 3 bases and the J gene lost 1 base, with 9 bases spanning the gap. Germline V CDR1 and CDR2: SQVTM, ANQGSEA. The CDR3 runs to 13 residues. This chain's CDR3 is CSVDRGIQETQYF. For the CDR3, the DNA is TGCAGCGTTGACAGGGGAATCCAAGAGACCCAGTACTTC.

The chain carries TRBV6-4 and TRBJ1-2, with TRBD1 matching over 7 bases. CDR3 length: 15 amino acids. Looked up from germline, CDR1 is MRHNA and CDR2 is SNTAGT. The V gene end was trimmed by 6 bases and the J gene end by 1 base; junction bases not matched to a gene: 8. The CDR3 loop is CASSPGTDFNYGYTF. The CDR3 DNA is TGTGCCAGCAGCCCCGGGACAGATTTTAACTATGGCTACACCTTC.

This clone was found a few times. The DNA for the CDR3 is TGTGCCAGCAGTTTCCACCCCATACCAGGGACCCAGGGGGGCTACACCTTC. Protein: CASSFHPIPGTQGGYTF. The rearrangement uses TRBV2 and TRBJ1-2; D is possibly TRBD1 (6 bases). V shed 5 bases and J shed 8 bases, with 27 bases lying between them. The CDR3 consists of 17 residues. Germline CDR1 and CDR2: SNHLY and FYNNEI.

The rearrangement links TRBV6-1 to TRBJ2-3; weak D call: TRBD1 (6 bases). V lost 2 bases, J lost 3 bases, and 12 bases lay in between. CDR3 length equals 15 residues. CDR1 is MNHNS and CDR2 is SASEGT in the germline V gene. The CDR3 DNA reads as TGTGCCAGCAGTGAATCCGGCAGGGGTACAGATACGCAGTATTTT. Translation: CASSESGRGTDTQYF.

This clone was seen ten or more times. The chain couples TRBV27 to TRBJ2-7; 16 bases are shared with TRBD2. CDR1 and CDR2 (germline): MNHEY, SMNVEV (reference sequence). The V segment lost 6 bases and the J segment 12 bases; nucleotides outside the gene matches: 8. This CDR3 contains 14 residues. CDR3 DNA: TGTGCCAGCAGCCCCGGGACTAGCGGGAGGGAGGCGTACTTC. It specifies CASSPGTSGREAYF.

The DNA for the CDR3 is TGTGCCAGCAGCCTTTCCGGGCCCTTTCATGGAGGAAGCTATGGCTACACCTTC. Translated, it gives CASSLSGPFHGGSYGYTF. The rearrangement uses TRBV9 and TRBJ1-2; D not certain. CDR3 length: 18 amino acids. The V end lost 4 bases, the J end lost 4 bases, and 26 bases lay between the germline ends. Germline V lookup: CDR1 SGDLS, CDR2 YYNGEE.

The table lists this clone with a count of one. The CDR3 loop is CASSETSGDTQYF. The CDR3 coding sequence is TGTGCCAGCAGTGAGACTAGCGGGGATACGCAGTATTTT. The gene calls are TRBV6-4 and TRBJ2-3; TRBD2 aligns across 10 bases. This CDR3 region has 13 residues. Germline V lookup: CDR1 MRHNA, CDR2 SNTAGT. The V gene end was trimmed by 3 bases and the J gene end by 6 bases; junction bases not matched to a gene: 0.

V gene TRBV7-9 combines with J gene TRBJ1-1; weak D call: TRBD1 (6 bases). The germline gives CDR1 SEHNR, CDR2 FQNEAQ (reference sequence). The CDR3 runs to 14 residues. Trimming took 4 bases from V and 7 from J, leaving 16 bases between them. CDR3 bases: TGTGCCAGCAGCTCTTTAAAATCGGACAGTGAAGCTTTCTTT. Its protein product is CASSSLKSDSEAFF.

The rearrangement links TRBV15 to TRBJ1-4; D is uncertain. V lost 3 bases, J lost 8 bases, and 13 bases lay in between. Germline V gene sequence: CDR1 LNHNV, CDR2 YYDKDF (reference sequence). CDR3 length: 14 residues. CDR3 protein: CATSSFWSPEKLFF. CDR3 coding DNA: TGTGCCACCAGCAGTTTTTGGAGTCCAGAAAAACTGTTTTTT. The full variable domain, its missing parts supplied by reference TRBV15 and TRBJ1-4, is DAMVIQNPRYQVTQFGKPVTLSCSQTLNHNVMYWYQQKSSQAPKLLFHYYDKDFNNEADTPDNFQSRRPNTSFCFLDIRSPGLGDTAMYLCATSSFWSPEKLFFGSGTQLSVL.

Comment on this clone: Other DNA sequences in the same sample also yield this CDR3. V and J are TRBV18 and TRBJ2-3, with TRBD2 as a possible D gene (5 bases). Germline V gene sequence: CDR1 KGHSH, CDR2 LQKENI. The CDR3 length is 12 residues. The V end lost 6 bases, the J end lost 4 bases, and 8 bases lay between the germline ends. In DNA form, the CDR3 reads TGTGCCAGCTCGAAGAGGGCAGATACGCAGTATTTT. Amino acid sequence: CASSKRADTQYF.

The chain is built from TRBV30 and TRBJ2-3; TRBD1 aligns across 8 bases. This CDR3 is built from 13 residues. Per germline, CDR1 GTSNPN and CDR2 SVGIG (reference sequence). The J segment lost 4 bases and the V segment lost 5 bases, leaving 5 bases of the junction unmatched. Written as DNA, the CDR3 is TGTGCCTGGCTATCAGGGGGCGCAGATACGCAGTATTTT. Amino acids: CAWLSGGADTQYF.

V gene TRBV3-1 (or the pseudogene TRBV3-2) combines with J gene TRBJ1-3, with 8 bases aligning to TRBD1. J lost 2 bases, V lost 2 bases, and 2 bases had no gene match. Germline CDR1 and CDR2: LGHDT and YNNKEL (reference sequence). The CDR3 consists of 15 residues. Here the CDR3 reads CASSQPDRAGNTIYF. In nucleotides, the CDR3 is TGTGCCAGCAGCCAACCGGACAGGGCTGGAAACACCATATATTTT.

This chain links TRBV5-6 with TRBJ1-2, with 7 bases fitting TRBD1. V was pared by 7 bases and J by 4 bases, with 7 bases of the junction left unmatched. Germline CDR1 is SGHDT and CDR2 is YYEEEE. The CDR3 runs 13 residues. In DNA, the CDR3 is TGTGCCAGCTGTACAGGGGCTTCCTATGGCTACACCTTC. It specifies CASCTGASYGYTF.

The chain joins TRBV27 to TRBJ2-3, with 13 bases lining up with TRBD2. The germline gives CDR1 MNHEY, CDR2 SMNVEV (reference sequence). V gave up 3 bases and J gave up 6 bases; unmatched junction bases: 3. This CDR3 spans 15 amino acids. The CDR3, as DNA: TGTGCCAGCAGTTTCCGACTAGCGGGAGGCGATACGCAGTATTTT. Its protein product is CASSFRLAGGDTQYF.

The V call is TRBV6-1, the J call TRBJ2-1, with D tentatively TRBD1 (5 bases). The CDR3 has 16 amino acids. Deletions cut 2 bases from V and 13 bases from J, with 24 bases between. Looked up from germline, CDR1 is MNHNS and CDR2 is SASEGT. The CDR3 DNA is TGTGCCAGCAGTGAAAGTTTTATGACAGTAGGAGTTCCACAGTTCTTC. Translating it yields CASSESFMTVGVPQFF.

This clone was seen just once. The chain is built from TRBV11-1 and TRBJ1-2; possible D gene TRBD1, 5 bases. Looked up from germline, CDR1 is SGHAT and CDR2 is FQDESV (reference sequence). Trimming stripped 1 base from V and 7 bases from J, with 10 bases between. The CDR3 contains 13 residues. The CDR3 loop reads CASSLDRISGYTF. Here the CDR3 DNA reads TGTGCCAGCAGCTTAGACAGGATCAGTGGCTACACCTTC.

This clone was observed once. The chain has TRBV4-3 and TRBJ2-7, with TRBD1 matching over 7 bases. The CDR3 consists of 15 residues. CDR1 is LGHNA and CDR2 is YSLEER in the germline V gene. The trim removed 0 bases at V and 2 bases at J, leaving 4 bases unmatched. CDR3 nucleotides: TGCGCCAGCAGCCAAGAAAGGGGGCCGGCCTACGAGCAGTACTTC. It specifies CASSQERGPAYEQYF.

This chain's CDR3 is CAISASTSQETQYF. The CDR3 DNA reads TGTGCCATCAGTGCGTCGACATCTCAAGAGACCCAGTACTTC. The chain recombines TRBV10-3 with TRBJ2-5; D not certain. This CDR3 is 14 amino acids long. Germline V gene data show CDR1 as ENHRY and CDR2 as SYGVKD. The V end lost 4 bases, the J end lost 2 bases, and 11 bases lay between the germline ends.

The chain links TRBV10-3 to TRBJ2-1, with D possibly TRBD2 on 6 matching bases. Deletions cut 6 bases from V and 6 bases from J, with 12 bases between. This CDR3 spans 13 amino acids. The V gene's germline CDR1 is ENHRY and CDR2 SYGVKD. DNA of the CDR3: TGTGCCATCAGACGGGACTTGGTCAATGAGCAGTTCTTC. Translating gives CAIRRDLVNEQFF.

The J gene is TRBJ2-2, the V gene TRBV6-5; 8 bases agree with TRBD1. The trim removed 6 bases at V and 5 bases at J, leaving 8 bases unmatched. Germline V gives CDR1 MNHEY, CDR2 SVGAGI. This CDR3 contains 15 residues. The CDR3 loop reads CASRKTGDRTGELFF. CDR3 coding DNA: TGTGCCAGCAGGAAGACAGGGGACAGGACCGGGGAGCTGTTTTTT.

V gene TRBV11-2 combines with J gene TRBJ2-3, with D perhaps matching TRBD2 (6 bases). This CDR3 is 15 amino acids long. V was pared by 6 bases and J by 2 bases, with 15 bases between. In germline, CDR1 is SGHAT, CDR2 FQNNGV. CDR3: CASSPNGSPTDTQYF. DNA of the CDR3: TGTGCCAGCAGTCCGAACGGGAGCCCCACAGATACGCAGTATTTT.